This record looks at one T cell receptor beta chain sequence and its context. This sample is drawn from a study of OX40 agonist ivuxolimab in advanced cancers. People who had autoimmune disease history or systemic immunosuppression were excluded. Assay used: immunoSEQ multiplex PCR; TCRdb lists only in-frame clones, some missing. Here the sample spans 100,000 to 130,000 clones, 80% to 95% being singletons. V was pared by 1 base and J by 8 bases, with 5 bases of the junction left unmatched. The germline V gene encodes CDR1 SQVTM and CDR2 ANQGSEA. The CDR3 runs to 13 residues. The chain combines TRBV29-1 with TRBJ1-2; 9 positions agree with TRBD1. This clonotype was obtained from an adult with an advanced solid tumor such as melanoma, head and neck, liver or kidney cancer. Sequenced here: CD4+ or CD8+ T cells sorted from blood, sampled in a trial of the OX40 agonist ivuxolimab. CDR3 in DNA: TGCAGCGTTGAAGTACAGGGGGCTTGGGGCTACACCTTC. It is translated as CSVEVQGAWGYTF.